This is a list of T cell receptor beta chains from one sample in a study of CD8+ T cells in alopecia areata. Only in-frame clones appear in the TCRdb table, and some are missing; sequencing was by immunoSEQ multiplex PCR. Altogether more than 100,000 clones are present, 45% to 60% being singletons, with the ten largest covering about 4.9%. This specimen consisted of CD4+ T cells sorted from blood, obtained at week 0. The receptors originated from a human donor with alopecia areata. The CDR3 runs from the conserved cysteine through the conserved F or W. The D gene is left open where the match is weak.

-	TRBV29-1	13	CSVAWAEAYEQYF
TRBD1	TRBV7-2	17	CASSQTTGANSNQPQHF
-	TRBV27	18	CASRRIGQSYADNSPLHF
TRBD1	TRBV2	14	CASRRGGQGYEQYF
-	TRBV7-8	13	CASSLEGFGELFF
-	TRBV18	14	CASSPRSGRETQYF
TRBD1	TRBV5-1	13	CASSPQQGYEQYF
-	TRBV27	12	CASKQGPYEQYF
-	TRBV7-2	11	CASSPAYEQYF
-	TRBV29-1	14	CSVDGGRAGNTIYF
TRBD2	TRBV30	14	CAWPRGGADNEQFF
TRBD2	TRBV19	18	CASSIDGGTAPGKNIQYF
-	TRBV5-1	14	CASSPGQIRDTQYF
-	TRBV6-6	12	CASTGPNQPQHF
TRBD1	TRBV7-9	14	CASSLDDRGSPLHF
TRBD1	TRBV29-1	13	CSVNGQGGETQYF
-	TRBV20-1	11	CSGGHRTEAFF
TRBD1	TRBV4-3	15	CASSQKPRGPYEQYF
TRBD2	TRBV7-2	15	CASSLGAGGWDTQYF
-	TRBV5-1	13	CASSFVTRDEQFF
TRBD2	TRBV7-9	17	CASSRTSGSPSSYEQYF
-	TRBV29-1	13	CSVDRGLNTEAFF
TRBD1	TRBV4-1	14	CASSQLDREETQYF
-	TRBV7-9	13	CASSFSQQETQYF
TRBD2	TRBV15	16	CATRVAGGPPYNEQFF
-	TRBV6-5	15	CASSYSNSGIETQYF
-	TRBV4-1	17	CASSQGVAGSYNSPLHF